This T cell receptor (beta chain) stems from a study of cytomegalovirus exposure and HLA in healthy donors. Study-level results: Within the 95 to 150 validation repertoires, first-cohort TCR clusters tended to co-occur, according to a later analysis. Rarity characterized most TCR sequences, yet some public TCRs appeared in many donors. Some TCR beta chains (around 180 of them) were listed as cytomegalovirus-associated.

Separate from the 666-subject first cohort was the approximately 130-subject validation cohort, to which the donors belonged. Notes on this clone: The antigen is undetermined.

From germline, CDR1 is LNHDA and CDR2 SQIVND (reference sequence). The CDR3 sequence is 17 residues long. Germline trimming cut 11 bases from V and 0 bases from J; bases unmatched to any gene: 14. Clones were read by immunoSEQ multiplex PCR, and TCRdb kept only the in-frame ones, dropping some. The table lists about 110,000 clones, approximately 90% of them singletons. The chain combines TRBV19 with TRBJ2-4, with 9 bases aligning to TRBD1. Sequencing input: PBMCs. This TCR was sampled from a woman aged 18-30 years in good health and CMV-seronegative. DNA for the CDR3: TGTGCCTCCTCTATAAGGCACAGGGGGCAAGCCAAAAACATTCAGTACTTC. This sequence encodes CASSIRHRGQAKNIQYF.